The sequence of this T cell receptor beta chain was determined in a study of T cells after yellow fever vaccination. The study, taken as a whole, reports: Primary-vaccination clones mostly resurfaced post-booster (around 95% CD4, more than 85% CD8). Although most clonotypes did not, a small share appeared in both CD4 and CD8 compartments.

This clonotype was recorded a few times. Its cognate antigen is unknown. TCRdb used MiXCR to reprocess the 5' RACE reads, holding one entry per CDR3 protein. The data contain roughly 350,000 distinct CDR3 sequences, roughly 3.9% of them seen just once; the ten biggest clones take up approximately 23%. The clonotype comes from a man aged 18-30 years who received the YFV17D yellow fever vaccine. Material: PBMCs, obtained 5 days after the yellow fever booster vaccination.

The CDR3 here is CASSWETGSSGNTIYF. CDR3 nucleotide sequence: TGTGCCAGCAGCTGGGAGACAGGGTCTAGTGGAAACACCATATATTTT. The genes are TRBV5-6 and TRBJ1-3, with 7 nucleotides matching TRBD1. The CDR3 is made up of 16 amino acids. The V gene's germline CDR1 is SGHDT and CDR2 YYEEEE. V dropped 3 bases and J dropped 3; count of bases not matched to a gene: 9.